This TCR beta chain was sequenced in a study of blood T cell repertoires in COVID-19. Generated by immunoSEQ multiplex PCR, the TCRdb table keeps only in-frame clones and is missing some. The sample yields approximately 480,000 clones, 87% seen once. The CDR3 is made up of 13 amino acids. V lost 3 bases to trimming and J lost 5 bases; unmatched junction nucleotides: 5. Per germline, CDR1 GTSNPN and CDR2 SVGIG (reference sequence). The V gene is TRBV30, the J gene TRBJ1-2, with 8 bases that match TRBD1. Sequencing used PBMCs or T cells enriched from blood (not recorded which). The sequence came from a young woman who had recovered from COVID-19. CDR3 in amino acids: CAWRATGEYGYTF. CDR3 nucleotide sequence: TGTGCCTGGAGGGCGACAGGGGAATATGGCTACACCTTC. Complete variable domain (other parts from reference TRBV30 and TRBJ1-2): SQTIHQWPATLVQPVGSPLSLECTVEGTSNPNLYWYRQAAGRGLQLLFYSVGIGQISSEVPQNLSASRPQDRQFILSSKKLLLSDSGFYLCAWRATGEYGYTFGSGTRLTVV.